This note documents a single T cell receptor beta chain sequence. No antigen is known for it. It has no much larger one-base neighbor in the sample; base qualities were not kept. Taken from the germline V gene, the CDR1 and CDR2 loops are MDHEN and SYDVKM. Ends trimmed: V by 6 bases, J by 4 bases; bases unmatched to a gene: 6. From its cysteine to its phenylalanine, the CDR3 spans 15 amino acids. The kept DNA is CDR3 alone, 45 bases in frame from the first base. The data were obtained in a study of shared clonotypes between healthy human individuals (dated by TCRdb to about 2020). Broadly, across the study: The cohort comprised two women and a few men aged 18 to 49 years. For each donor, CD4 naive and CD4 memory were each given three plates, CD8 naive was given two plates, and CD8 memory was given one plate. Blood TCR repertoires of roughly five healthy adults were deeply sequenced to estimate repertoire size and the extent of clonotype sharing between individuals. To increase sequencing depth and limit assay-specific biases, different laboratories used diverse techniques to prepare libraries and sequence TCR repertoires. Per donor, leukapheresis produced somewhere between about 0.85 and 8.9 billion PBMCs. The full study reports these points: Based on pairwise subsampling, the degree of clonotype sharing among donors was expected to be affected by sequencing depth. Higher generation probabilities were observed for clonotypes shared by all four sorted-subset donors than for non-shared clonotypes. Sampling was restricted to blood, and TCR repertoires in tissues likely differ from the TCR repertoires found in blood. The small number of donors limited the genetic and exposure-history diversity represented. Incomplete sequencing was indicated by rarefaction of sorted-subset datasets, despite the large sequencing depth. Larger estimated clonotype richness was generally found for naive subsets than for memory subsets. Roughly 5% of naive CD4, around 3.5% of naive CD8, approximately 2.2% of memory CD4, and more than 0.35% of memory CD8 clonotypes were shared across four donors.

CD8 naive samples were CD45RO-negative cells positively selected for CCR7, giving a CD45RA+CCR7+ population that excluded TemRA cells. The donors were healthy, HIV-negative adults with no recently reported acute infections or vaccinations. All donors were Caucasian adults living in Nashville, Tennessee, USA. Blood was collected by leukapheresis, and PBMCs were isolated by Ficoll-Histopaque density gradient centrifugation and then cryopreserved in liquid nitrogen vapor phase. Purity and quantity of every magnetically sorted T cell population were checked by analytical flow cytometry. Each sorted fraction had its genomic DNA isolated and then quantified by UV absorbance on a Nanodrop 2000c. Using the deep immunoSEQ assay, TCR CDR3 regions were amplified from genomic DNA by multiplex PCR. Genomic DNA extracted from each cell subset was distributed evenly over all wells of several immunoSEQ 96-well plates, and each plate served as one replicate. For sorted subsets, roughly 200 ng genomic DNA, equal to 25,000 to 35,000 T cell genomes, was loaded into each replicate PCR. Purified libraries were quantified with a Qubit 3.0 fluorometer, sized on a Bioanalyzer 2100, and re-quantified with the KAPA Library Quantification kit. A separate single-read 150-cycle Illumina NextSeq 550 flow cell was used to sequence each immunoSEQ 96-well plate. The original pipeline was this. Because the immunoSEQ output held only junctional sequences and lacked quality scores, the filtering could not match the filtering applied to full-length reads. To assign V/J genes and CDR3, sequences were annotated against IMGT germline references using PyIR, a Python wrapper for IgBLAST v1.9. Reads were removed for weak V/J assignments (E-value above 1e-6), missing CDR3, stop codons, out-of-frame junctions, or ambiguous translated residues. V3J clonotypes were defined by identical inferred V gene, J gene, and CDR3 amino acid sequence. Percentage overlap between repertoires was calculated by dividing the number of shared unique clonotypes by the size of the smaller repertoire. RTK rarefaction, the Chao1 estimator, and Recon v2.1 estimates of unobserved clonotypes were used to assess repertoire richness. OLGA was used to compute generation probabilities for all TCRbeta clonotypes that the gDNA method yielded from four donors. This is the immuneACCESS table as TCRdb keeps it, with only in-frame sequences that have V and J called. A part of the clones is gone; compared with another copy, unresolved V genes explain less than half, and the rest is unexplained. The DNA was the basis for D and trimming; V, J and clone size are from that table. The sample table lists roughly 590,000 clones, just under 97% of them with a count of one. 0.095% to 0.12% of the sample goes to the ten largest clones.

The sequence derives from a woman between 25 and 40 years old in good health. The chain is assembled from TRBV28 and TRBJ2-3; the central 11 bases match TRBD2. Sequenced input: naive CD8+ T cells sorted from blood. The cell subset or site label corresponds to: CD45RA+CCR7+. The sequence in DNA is TGTGCCAGCAGCCCGGGGACTAGCGGATCAGATACGCAGTATTTT. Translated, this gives CASSPGTSGSDTQYF. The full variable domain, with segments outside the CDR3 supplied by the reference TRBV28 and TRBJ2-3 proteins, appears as DVKVTQSSRYLVKRTGEKVFLECVQDMDHENMFWYRQDPGLGLRLIYFSYDVKMKEKGDIPEGYSVSREKKERFSLILESASTNQTSMYLCASSPGTSGSDTQYFGPGTRLTVL.